Described below is a single TCR beta chain sequence and its context. As yet, its antigen is unknown. This specimen belongs to a study of T cell clonotyping in hematopoietic cell transplantation. General study results and limits: Higher Inverse Simpson Index values in graft donor and pretransplant recipient predicted broader posttransplant TCR diversity.

The table came from immunoSEQ multiplex PCR; TCRdb's copy has only in-frame clones and leaves some out. The table includes about 44,000 clones, roughly 94% detected once. V lost 8 bases to trimming and J lost 8 bases; unmatched junction nucleotides: 8. The CDR3 is 15 residues long. Per the germline V gene, CDR1 is MDHEN and CDR2 is SYDVKM. The chain couples TRBV28 to TRBJ1-6; TRBD1 matches at 11 bases. Sequencing input: peripheral blood mononuclear cells. This TCR derives from a woman between 50 and 59 years old in good health. Some clones in this sample may be carry-over from other donors' samples. CDR3 protein: CASRSPGQGDSPLHF. The CDR3 nucleotides read TGTGCCAGCCGATCCCCGGGACAGGGGGATTCACCCCTCCACTTT.